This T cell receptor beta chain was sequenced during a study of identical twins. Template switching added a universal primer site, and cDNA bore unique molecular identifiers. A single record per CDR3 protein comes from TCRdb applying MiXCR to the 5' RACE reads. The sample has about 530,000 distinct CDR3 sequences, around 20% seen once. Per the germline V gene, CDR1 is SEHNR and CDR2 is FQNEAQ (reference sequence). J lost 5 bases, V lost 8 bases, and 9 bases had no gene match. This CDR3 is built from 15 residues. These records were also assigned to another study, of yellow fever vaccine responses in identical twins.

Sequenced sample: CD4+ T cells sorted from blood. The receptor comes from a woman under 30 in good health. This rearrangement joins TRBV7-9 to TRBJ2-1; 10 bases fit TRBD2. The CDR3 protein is CASRGWTSGDNEQFF. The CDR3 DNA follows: TGTGCCAGCCGAGGGTGGACTAGCGGAGACAATGAGCAGTTCTTC.